This T cell receptor (beta chain) derives from a study of T cells in Graves' hyperthyroidism and ophthalmopathy. Amplified TCR beta CDR3 regions came from RNA transcripts. Initially, a first-round RT-PCR of the TCR CDR3 employed the HTBI primer set. TCRdb used MiXCR to reprocess the multiplex PCR reads, holding one entry per CDR3 protein. This table has some 300,000 distinct CDR3 sequences, around 19% appearing once. This CDR3 has 15 residues. V dropped 6 bases and J dropped 14; count of bases not matched to a gene: 19. Germline V gives CDR1 MNHNS, CDR2 SASEGT. The receptor's source is a man aged 50-60 years with Graves' ophthalmopathy. This chain links TRBV6-1 with TRBJ2-1, with 7 bases identical to TRBD2. Specimen: blood. CDR3 residues: CASRAGKGVNLLEFF. The DNA for the CDR3 is TGTGCCAGCAGAGCGGGAAAGGGAGTTAATCTTTTGGAGTTCTTC.